This T cell receptor (beta chain) was recorded in a study of OX40 agonist ivuxolimab in advanced cancers. In the study overall: At 82.7% male, the cohort had a mean age of around 56 years, ranging from roughly 23 to 80.

Trimming removed 5 bases from V and 9 bases from J; junction bases left unmatched: 8. Germline CDR1 reads SQVTM; CDR2 reads ANQGSEA. The length of the CDR3 is 12 residues. This table comes from immunoSEQ multiplex PCR, and its TCRdb copy is limited to in-frame clones, with some not included. Of some 43,000 clones listed, 80% to 90% were seen once; the top ten hold 10%. This clonotype originated in an adult with an advanced solid tumor such as melanoma, head and neck, liver or kidney cancer. This chain uses TRBV29-1 with TRBJ1-2; 8 positions match TRBD1. The input for sequencing was CD4+ or CD8+ T cells sorted from blood, taken in a trial of the OX40 agonist ivuxolimab. The CDR3 here is CSVPGTGGSYTF. Here the CDR3 DNA reads TGCAGCGTTCCGGGGACAGGAGGAAGCTACACCTTC. Full variable domain (outside the CDR3, taken from reference TRBV29-1 and TRBJ1-2): SAVISQKPSRDICQRGTSLTIQCQVDSQVTMMFWYRQQPGQSLTLIATANQGSEATYESGFVIDKFPISRPNLTFSTLTVSNMSPEDSSIYLCSVPGTGGSYTFGSGTRLTVV.